This T cell receptor beta chain was captured in a study of cytomegalovirus exposure and HLA in healthy donors. TCRdb's table, derived via immunoSEQ multiplex PCR, lists solely in-frame clones and lacks some. The sample has under 200,000 clones, 86% seen once. Germline CDR1 MRHNA, CDR2 SNTAGT. The CDR3 runs to 16 residues. Trimming took off 6 bases at V and 3 bases at J, with 20 bases between the two ends. The TCR originated in a woman in her late teens or twenties in good health and CMV-seronegative. The sequencing input was PBMCs. V is TRBV6-4 and J is TRBJ1-1; D may be TRBD1 (6 bases). CDR3 DNA sequence: TGTGCCAGCAGGGGAACAGCTACAGGGCGACACACTGAAGCTTTCTTT. The encoded protein is CASRGTATGRHTEAFF.